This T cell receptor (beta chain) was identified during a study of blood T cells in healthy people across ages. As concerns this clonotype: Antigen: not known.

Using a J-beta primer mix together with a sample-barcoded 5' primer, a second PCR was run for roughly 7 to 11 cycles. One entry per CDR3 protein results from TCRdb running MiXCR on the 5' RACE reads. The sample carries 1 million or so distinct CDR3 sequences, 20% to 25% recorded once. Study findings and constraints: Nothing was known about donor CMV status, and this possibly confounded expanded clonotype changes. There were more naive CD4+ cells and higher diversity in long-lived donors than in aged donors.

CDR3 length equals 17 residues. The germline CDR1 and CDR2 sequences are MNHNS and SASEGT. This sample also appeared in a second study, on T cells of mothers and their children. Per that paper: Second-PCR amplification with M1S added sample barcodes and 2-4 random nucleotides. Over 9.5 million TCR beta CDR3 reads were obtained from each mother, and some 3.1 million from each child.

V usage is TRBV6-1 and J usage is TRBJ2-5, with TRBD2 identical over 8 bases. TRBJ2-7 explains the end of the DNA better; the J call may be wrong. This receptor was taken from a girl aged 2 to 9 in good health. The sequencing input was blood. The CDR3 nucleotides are TGTGCCAGCAGCTCCATCCCCGGGACTAGTATCTCCTACGAGCAGTACTTC. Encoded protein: CASSSIPGTSISYEQYF.